The 4 T cell receptor beta chains below come from one sample, sequenced in a study of T cells in Graves' hyperthyroidism and ophthalmopathy. Regions amplified from RNA transcripts were the TCR beta CDR3 regions. Carried out on the TCR CDR3, a first-round RT-PCR used the HTBI primer set. TCRdb used MiXCR to reprocess the multiplex PCR reads, holding one entry per CDR3 protein. The sample gives about half a million distinct CDR3 sequences, about 20% of which show up once; approximately 48% is in the top ten. The sequencing input was blood. The receptors come from a man in his forties with Graves' ophthalmopathy.

This clonotype was detected a few times. This chain uses TRBV20-1 with TRBJ1-5; no reliable D call. V was shortened by 0 bases and J by 0 bases, with 12 bases between the two germline ends. In germline, CDR1 is DFQATT, CDR2 SNEGSKA (reference sequence). This CDR3 is built from 16 residues. CDR3 coding DNA: TGCAGTGCTAGAGATGTTCTAACGGTTAGCAATCAGCCCCAGCATTTT. Translating gives CSARDVLTVSNQPQHF.

This clonotype was detected only a few times. The V gene is TRBV11-2, the J gene TRBJ2-7; D might be TRBD1 (6 bases). The CDR3 contains 16 residues. V gave up 1 base and J gave up 4 bases, with 17 bases separating them. Germline lookup yields CDR1 SGHAT and CDR2 FQNNGV. The CDR3: CASSLVVSRGSYEQYF. The CDR3 nucleotides read TGTGCCAGCAGCTTAGTCGTCTCCAGGGGTTCGTACGAGCAGTACTTC. The full variable domain, rest sourced from reference TRBV11-2 and TRBJ2-7, is EAGVAQSPRYKIIEKRQSVAFWCNPISGHATLYWYQQILGQGPKLLIQFQNNGVVDDSQLPKDRFSAERLKGVDSTLKIQPAKLEDSAVYLCASSLVVSRGSYEQYFGPGTRLTVT.

The sample holds many counts of this clonotype. The V call is TRBV7-2, the J call TRBJ2-2; the D gene is possibly TRBD1 (6 bases). In germline, CDR1 is SGHTA, CDR2 FQGNSA. CDR3 length: 14 amino acids. V lost 3 bases and J 7 bases, leaving 12 bases between the germline ends. CDR3 nucleotides: TGTGCCAGCAGCTTGGGACAATTAGGCGGGGAGCTGTTTTTT. It translates to CASSLGQLGGELFF.

This clonotype was recorded many times. The chain is built from TRBV27 and TRBJ1-2; the match to TRBD1 covers 7 bases. Germline trimming cut 5 bases from V and 4 bases from J; bases unmatched to any gene: 10. There are 15 residues in the CDR3. Germline lookup yields CDR1 MNHEY and CDR2 SMNVEV (reference sequence). The CDR3 coding sequence is TGTGCCAGCAGTGACCGGGACAGCGCATTCTATGGCTACACCTTC. Encoded protein: CASSDRDSAFYGYTF.